The 5 T cell receptor beta chains presented below share a single source sample, sequenced in a study of response to subunit inactivated influenza vaccine. TCRdb called the RT-PCR reads again in MiXCR, with one record for every CDR3 protein. The sample shows roughly 670,000 distinct CDR3 sequences, 12% to 15% of them seen only once. The sample was PBMCs from blood, taken approximately 15 days before vaccination. These receptors all come from a man aged 50 to 60 who received an inactivated influenza vaccine.

This clonotype was detected only a few times. This sequence joins TRBV7-9 and TRBJ2-3; D unclear. Looked up from germline, CDR1 is SEHNR and CDR2 is FQNEAQ (reference sequence). V was trimmed by 1 base and J by 2 bases, leaving 10 bases between them. CDR3 length equals 15 residues. The CDR3 coding sequence is TGTGCCAGCAGCTTAGGTTCTAGACTCACAGATACGCAGTATTTT. Translation gives CASSLGSRLTDTQYF. Full variable domain (missing parts from reference TRBV7-9 and TRBJ2-3): DTGVSQNPRHKITKRGQNVTFRCDPISEHNRLYWYRQTLGQGPEFLTYFQNEAQLEKSRLLSDRFSAERPKGSFSTLEIQRTEQGDSAMYLCASSLGSRLTDTQYFGPGTRLTVL.

This clonotype was seen a handful of times. V usage is TRBV2 and J usage is TRBJ2-7; 7 nucleotides line up with TRBD2. The germline V gene encodes CDR1 SNHLY and CDR2 FYNNEI. J was trimmed by 2 bases and V by 2 bases; bases with no gene match: 3. This CDR3 is 14 amino acids long. CDR3 amino acids: CASSEWEGPYEQYF. CDR3 DNA: TGTGCCAGCAGTGAATGGGAGGGCCCCTACGAGCAGTACTTC. Full variable domain (outside the CDR3, taken from reference TRBV2 and TRBJ2-7): EPEVTQTPSHQVTQMGQEVILRCVPISNHLYFYWYRQILGQKVEFLVSFYNNEISEKSEIFDDQFSVERPDGSNFTLKIRSTKLEDSAMYFCASSEWEGPYEQYFGPGTRLTVT.

This clonotype has only a few counts. The chain combines TRBV27 with TRBJ2-1, with 12 bases that match TRBD1. Per the germline V gene, CDR1 is MNHEY and CDR2 is SMNVEV (reference sequence). After removal of 0 bases from V and 10 bases from J, the junction contained 10 bases not matched to a gene. CDR3 length equals 17 residues. Written as DNA, the CDR3 is TGTGCCAGCAGTTTATCGATGGGGGACAGGGGGCTAGGGGAGCAGTTCTTC. This encodes CASSLSMGDRGLGEQFF.

This clonotype was seen a few times. This chain joins TRBV27 and TRBJ2-1; D not certain. Deletions cut 6 bases from V and 0 bases from J, with 15 bases between. Germline lookup yields CDR1 MNHEY and CDR2 SMNVEV (reference sequence). The CDR3 contains 16 residues. CDR3 protein: CASSTLGVSSYNEQFF. For the CDR3, the DNA is TGTGCCAGCAGCACCCTTGGGGTGAGCTCCTACAATGAGCAGTTCTTC.

This clonotype was observed at least ten times. V is TRBV6-2 or TRBV6-3 and J is TRBJ1-1, with unresolved D. The CDR3 loop spans 13 amino acids. Germline values: CDR1 MNHEY, CDR2 SVGEGT. The V end was cut by 0 bases, the J end by 3 bases, with 5 bases between. CDR3: CASSYSAHTEAFF. The CDR3 DNA is TGTGCCAGCAGTTACTCGGCTCACACTGAAGCTTTCTTT.